These 18 T cell receptor beta chains were all obtained from the same sample, sequenced in a study of blood T cell repertoires in COVID-19. The table came from immunoSEQ multiplex PCR; TCRdb's copy has only in-frame clones and leaves some out. The repertoire includes 200,000 to 250,000 clones, 85% to 90% of them detected once, and roughly 2.5% sits in the top ten. Source material: peripheral blood. Source of these receptors: a man aged 30 to 45 with COVID-19, enrolled during active disease.

This CDR3 reads CASSLQRLAGVGNEQFF. For the CDR3, the DNA is TGTGCCAGCAGTTTACAGAGACTAGCGGGGGTGGGGAATGAGCAGTTCTTC. V and J are TRBV27 and TRBJ2-1; TRBD2 agrees at 12 bases. Looked up from germline, CDR1 is MNHEY and CDR2 is SMNVEV (reference sequence). This CDR3 has 17 amino acids. Trimming at V came to 2 bases and at J to 7 bases, leaving 9 bases not matched to a gene.

The V and J genes are TRBV18 and TRBJ1-2; possible D gene TRBD1, 6 bases. Trimming stripped 3 bases from V and 7 bases from J, with 15 bases between. This CDR3 is 14 amino acids long. Looked up from germline, CDR1 is KGHSH and CDR2 is LQKENI. The CDR3 coding sequence is TGTGCCAGCTCACCCGGTACAGGGTGGTCTGGCTACACCTTC. Protein product: CASSPGTGWSGYTF.

The chain recombines TRBV3-1 (or the pseudogene TRBV3-2) with TRBJ2-1, with TRBD2 matching 10 bases. V lost 2 bases and J lost 12; bases outside the gene matches: 4. The CDR3 extends over 13 amino acids. Per germline, CDR1 LGHDT and CDR2 YNNKEL (reference sequence). The CDR3 coding sequence is TGTGCCAGCAGCCAAAGCGGGGGGGCCGCGCAGTTCTTC. It translates to CASSQSGGAAQFF.

This clone was counted only a few times. This chain connects TRBV9 to TRBJ1-3; no clear D. V was cut by 3 bases and J by 0 bases, with 13 bases left in between. The CDR3 is 16 residues long. Germline CDR1 and CDR2: SGDLS and YYNGEE. This CDR3 is CASSEPRGSSGNTIYF. The CDR3 coding sequence is TGTGCCAGCAGCGAGCCCCGGGGTAGCTCTGGAAACACCATATATTTT.

CDR3: CASSSSGITYNEQFF. The CDR3 DNA sequence: TGTGCCAGCAGCTCTAGCGGGATTACCTACAATGAGCAGTTCTTC. The chain carries TRBV7-2 and TRBJ2-1, with 9 bases fitting TRBD2. V dropped 4 bases and J dropped 2; count of bases not matched to a gene: 3. The germline V gene has CDR1 SGHTA and CDR2 FQGNSA. The CDR3 contains 15 residues.

Only one count was recorded for this clone. V gene TRBV30 combines with J gene TRBJ2-7, with 8 positions matching TRBD2. Trimming removed 7 bases from V and 6 bases from J; junction bases left unmatched: 11. CDR3 length: 13 residues. Germline V gene data show CDR1 as GTSNPN and CDR2 as SVGIG (reference sequence). The CDR3: CASSKGGGLEQYF. The CDR3, as DNA: TGTGCCTCCTCCAAGGGCGGGGGGCTCGAGCAGTACTTC.

The chain couples TRBV6-2 or TRBV6-3 to TRBJ1-3; 7 bases map to TRBD1. V was pared by 6 bases and J by 3 bases, with 8 bases of the junction left unmatched. The CDR3 contains 15 residues. Per the germline V gene, CDR1 is MNHEY and CDR2 is SVGEGT. CDR3 sequence reads: CASSSDRVGGNTIYF. CDR3 coding DNA: TGTGCCAGCAGCTCTGACAGGGTCGGTGGAAACACCATATATTTT.

The V and J genes are TRBV7-9 and TRBJ2-5; 8 positions match TRBD2. CDR1 SEHNR and CDR2 FQNEAQ come from the germline V gene (reference sequence). This CDR3 contains 14 residues. Trimming cost V 5 bases and J 5 bases; bases outside gene matches: 7. Here the CDR3 DNA reads TGTGCCAGCAGCCGGACTAGCCCTTGGGAGACCCAGTACTTC. It encodes CASSRTSPWETQYF.

The rearrangement links TRBV28 to TRBJ1-4, with 7 nucleotides matching TRBD1. V dropped 4 bases and J dropped 5; count of bases not matched to a gene: 7. CDR1 and CDR2 from the germline V gene are MDHEN and SYDVKM. This CDR3 comprises 15 residues. The CDR3 DNA is TGTGCCAGCAGTTCGGGGGCAGGGGGGAATGAAAAACTGTTTTTT. The encoded protein is CASSSGAGGNEKLFF.

The genes are TRBV7-2 and TRBJ1-2, with a weak D call TRBD1 (5 bases). CDR3 length: 14 amino acids. The germline V and J ends were trimmed by 3 bases and 3 bases, with 11 bases remaining between them. From germline, CDR1 is SGHTA and CDR2 FQGNSA. The chain's CDR3 is CASSLDKTDYGYTF. The CDR3 DNA follows: TGTGCCAGCAGCTTGGACAAAACGGACTATGGCTACACCTTC.

Here the CDR3 reads CASSQSGTGAGDTQYF. In DNA, the CDR3 is TGCGCCAGCAGCCAAAGTGGGACAGGGGCTGGAGATACGCAGTATTTT. V is TRBV4-1 and J is TRBJ2-3; 10 bases line up with TRBD1. Germline CDR1 MGHRA, CDR2 YSYEKL. The CDR3 runs 16 residues. Trimming took 2 bases from V and 5 from J; bases not matched to a gene: 7.

A single count supports this clone. The chain has TRBV4-1 and TRBJ2-7; 10 bases line up with TRBD1. V lost 1 base and J lost 12; bases outside the gene matches: 15. This CDR3 spans 16 amino acids. Looked up from germline, CDR1 is MGHRA and CDR2 is YSYEKL. DNA of the CDR3: TGCGCCAGCAGCCAAGTTTTAGGGACAGGGGAAGTCAATCCGTACTTC. Protein sequence: CASSQVLGTGEVNPYF.

This clone was picked up one time. Written as DNA, the CDR3 is TGTGCCAGCAGTGAAAGGGGGGACAGGGGGCAACGCAAAAACATTCAGTACTTC. Residues: CASSERGDRGQRKNIQYF. The V and J genes are TRBV2 and TRBJ2-4; TRBD1 matches at 12 bases. Germline trimming cut 2 bases from V and 3 bases from J; bases unmatched to any gene: 8. Germline V lookup: CDR1 SNHLY, CDR2 FYNNEI. This CDR3 is 18 amino acids long. The whole variable domain, remainder taken from reference TRBV2 and TRBJ2-4, is EPEVTQTPSHQVTQMGQEVILRCVPISNHLYFYWYRQILGQKVEFLVSFYNNEISEKSEIFDDQFSVERPDGSNFTLKIRSTKLEDSAMYFCASSERGDRGQRKNIQYFGAGTRLSVL.

This rearrangement joins TRBV27 to TRBJ1-1; 7 nucleotides line up with TRBD1. Trimming cost V 3 bases and J 5 bases; bases outside gene matches: 6. Per germline, CDR1 MNHEY and CDR2 SMNVEV (reference sequence). The length of the CDR3 is 14 residues. CDR3 nucleotides: TGTGCCAGCAGTTTGGGCAGGGGGGTTACTGAAGCTTTCTTT. This encodes CASSLGRGVTEAFF.

This rearrangement joins TRBV6-6 to TRBJ2-2; 8 bases fit TRBD2. The CDR3 is 16 residues long. CDR1 is MNHNY and CDR2 is SVGAGI in the germline V gene (reference sequence). V dropped 4 bases and J dropped 0; count of bases not matched to a gene: 4. CDR3 protein: CASSFISGANTGELFF. The CDR3 nucleotides are TGTGCCAGCAGTTTCATTAGCGGGGCGAACACCGGGGAGCTGTTTTTT.

To note about this clone: The junction shows a germline mismatch at one end, possibly a read error. The V gene is TRBV3-1 (or the pseudogene TRBV3-2), the J gene TRBJ2-4; 8 positions match TRBD2. The CDR3 loop spans 12 amino acids. CDR1 LGHDT and CDR2 YNNKEL come from the germline V gene (reference sequence). The CDR3 DNA is TGTGCCAGCAGCCATTCTGGACTAGCCCCAAACTTC. Amino acids: CASSHSGLAPNF.

Concerning this clone: A junction boundary mismatches the germline segment, possibly from a read error. J is TRBJ1-1 and V is TRBV29-1; D not certain. The CDR3 consists of 14 residues. The germline gives CDR1 SQVTM, CDR2 ANQGSEA. The CDR3 loop is CSVFRPLMNTEAFF. CDR3 coding DNA: TGCAGCGTTTTCAGGCCATTAATGAATACTGAAGCTTTCTTT.

The rearrangement links TRBV5-5 to TRBJ1-1; tentative D call: TRBD1 (5 bases). The CDR3 runs 16 residues. CDR1 is SGHKS, CDR2 YYEKEE, per germline (reference sequence). Trimming removed 0 bases from V and 6 bases from J, with 18 bases in between. CDR3 sequence: CASSLAGREARAEAFF. The CDR3 region has the DNA TGTGCCAGCAGCTTGGCAGGGAGGGAGGCTCGGGCTGAAGCTTTCTTT.